The present TCR beta chain was sequenced within a study of T cells in localized non-small cell lung cancer. Broader study findings: In the blood, greater T cell density corresponded to longer overall survival. Multi-region tumor sequencing was not done, so intratumor heterogeneity could not be excluded. The appearance of a median around 57 of the top 100 tumor clones was seen in adjacent lung.

With V trimmed by 5 bases and J by 3 bases, 6 bases remained unmatched. CDR3 length: 14 residues. The germline V gene has CDR1 SGHVS and CDR2 FQNEAQ. TCRdb's table, derived via immunoSEQ multiplex PCR, lists solely in-frame clones and lacks some. The sample records about 78,000 clones, roughly 86% being singletons. Concerning this clone: Antigen unknown.

Source: peripheral blood, taken before any cancer treatment. The J gene is TRBJ2-5, the V gene TRBV7-8, with 7 bases identical to TRBD1. The TCR comes from a man aged 40 to 70 with stage I lung adenocarcinoma. CDR3 region: CASSPSGTEETQYF. The CDR3 nucleotides read TGTGCCAGCAGCCCCTCAGGGACAGAAGAGACCCAGTACTTC.